Reported below is one T cell receptor beta chain. Its antigen is as yet unknown. The germline V and J ends were trimmed by 6 bases and 0 bases, with 9 bases remaining between them. Germline V CDR1 and CDR2: SNHLY, FYNNEI. This CDR3 comprises 14 residues. The data were obtained in a study of shared clonotypes between healthy human individuals. Cells designated naive CD8 were CD45RO-negative and were positively selected for CCR7, with terminally differentiated effector memory CD45RA+ cells excluded. Study-level results: Rarefaction indicated that sorted-subset sequencing remained incomplete although depth was large.

Sequencing used immunoSEQ multiplex PCR; TCRdb keeps in-frame clones, though not all of them. The sample consists of fewer than 700,000 clones, 85% to 95% of them appearing once. The chain employs TRBV2 and TRBJ1-3; unclear D gene. This receptor was identified in a woman in her 30s in good health. Input material: naive CD8+ T cells sorted from blood. This CDR3 reads CASSMPISGNTIYF. CDR3 in DNA: TGTGCCAGCAGCATGCCGATCTCTGGAAACACCATATATTTT.